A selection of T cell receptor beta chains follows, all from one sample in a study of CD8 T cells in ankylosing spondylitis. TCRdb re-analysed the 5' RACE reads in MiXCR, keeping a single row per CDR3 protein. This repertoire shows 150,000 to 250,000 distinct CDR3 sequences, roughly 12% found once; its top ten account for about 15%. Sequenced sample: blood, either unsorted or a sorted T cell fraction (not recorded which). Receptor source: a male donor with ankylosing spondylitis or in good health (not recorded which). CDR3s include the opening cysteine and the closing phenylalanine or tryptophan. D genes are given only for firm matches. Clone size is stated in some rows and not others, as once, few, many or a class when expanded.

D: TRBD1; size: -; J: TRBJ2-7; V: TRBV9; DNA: TGTGCCAGCAGCCCGACAGGGCCCTCCTACGAGCAGTACTTC; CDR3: CASSPTGPSYEQYF
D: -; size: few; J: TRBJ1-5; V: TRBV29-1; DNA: TGCAGCGTTGAAGAGGGAGACAGCAATCAGCCCCAGCATTTT; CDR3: CSVEEGDSNQPQHF
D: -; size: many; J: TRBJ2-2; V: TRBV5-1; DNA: TGCGCCAGCAGCTTGGCAGGGGAACTCCTGAACACCGGGGAGCTGTTTTTT; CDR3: CASSLAGELLNTGELFF
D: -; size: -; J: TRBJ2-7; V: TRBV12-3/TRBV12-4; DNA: TGTGCCAGCAGTTTACTCATCTACGAGCAGTACTTC; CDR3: CASSLLIYEQYF
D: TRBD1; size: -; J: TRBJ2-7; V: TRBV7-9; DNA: TGTGCCAGCAGCACCAAAACAGGGGCCCAACGCTACGAGCAGTACTTC; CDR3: CASSTKTGAQRYEQYF
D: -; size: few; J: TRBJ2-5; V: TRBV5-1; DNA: TGCGCCAGCAGCTTGTCTCTCGCCCAAGAGACCCAGTACTTC; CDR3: CASSLSLAQETQYF
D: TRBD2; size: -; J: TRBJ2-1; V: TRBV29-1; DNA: TGCAGCGTTCTGACTAGCGGGAGAACCAATGAGCAGTTCTTC; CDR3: CSVLTSGRTNEQFF
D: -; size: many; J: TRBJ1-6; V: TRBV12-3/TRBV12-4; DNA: TGTGCCAGCAGTTTAGGTGACTCAAATAATTCACCCCTCCACTTT; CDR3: CASSLGDSNNSPLHF
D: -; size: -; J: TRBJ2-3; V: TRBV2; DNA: TGTGCCAGCAAGGAGGGTGGGAGCACAGATACGCAGTATTTT; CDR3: CASKEGGSTDTQYF
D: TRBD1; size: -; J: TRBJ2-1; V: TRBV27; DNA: TGTGCCAGCAGTTTGCCCGGGACAGGGAGTAGTAATGAGCAGTTCTTC; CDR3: CASSLPGTGSSNEQFF
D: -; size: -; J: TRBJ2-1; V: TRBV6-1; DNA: TGTGCCAGCAGTGAGTCTCTAGCCTTCTACAATGAGCAGTTCTTC; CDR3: CASSESLAFYNEQFF
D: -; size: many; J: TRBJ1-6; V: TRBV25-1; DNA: TGTGCCAGCAGTGAATTCCCAGGGACCAATTCACCCCTCCACTTT; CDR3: CASSEFPGTNSPLHF
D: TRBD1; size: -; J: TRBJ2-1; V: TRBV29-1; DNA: TGCAGCGTTGAACCCGGAACAGGGGGCCTACGAAACGAGCAGTTCTTC; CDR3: CSVEPGTGGLRNEQFF
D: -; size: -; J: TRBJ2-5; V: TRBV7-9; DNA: TGTGCCAGCAGAAAAACACTCGCTCAAGAGACCCAGTACTTC; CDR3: CASRKTLAQETQYF
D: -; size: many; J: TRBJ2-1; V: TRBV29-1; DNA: TGCAGCGTTGATTGGGCTAACAATGAGCAGTTCTTC; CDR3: CSVDWANNEQFF
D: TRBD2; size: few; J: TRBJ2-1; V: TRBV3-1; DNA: TGTGCCAGCAGCCAAGCAAGCAGCGGGGGGGCCCGGGAGCAGTTCTTC; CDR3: CASSQASSGGAREQFF
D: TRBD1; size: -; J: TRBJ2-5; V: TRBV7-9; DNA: TGTGCCAGCAGCTTGACAGGGCCGGAGACCCAGTACTTC; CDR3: CASSLTGPETQYF
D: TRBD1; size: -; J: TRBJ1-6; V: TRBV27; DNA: TGTGCCAGCAGCCGCACCCTCGACAGGGGGAATTCACCCCTCCACTTT; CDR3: CASSRTLDRGNSPLHF
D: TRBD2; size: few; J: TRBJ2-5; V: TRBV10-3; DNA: TGTGCCATCAGTGAGCCCGACCGGGAGGATGAGACCCAGTACTTC; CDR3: CAISEPDREDETQYF
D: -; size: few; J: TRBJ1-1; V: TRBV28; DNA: TGTGCCAGCAGTTTCTGGCAGGTCTCAGTGAACACTGAAGCTTTCTTT; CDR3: CASSFWQVSVNTEAFF
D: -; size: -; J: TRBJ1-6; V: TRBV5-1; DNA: TGCGCCAGCAGCTTGGGGGGGTATCGCTTGCTTTCACCCCTCCACTTT; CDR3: CASSLGGYRLLSPLHF
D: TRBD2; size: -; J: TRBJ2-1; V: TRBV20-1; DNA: TGCAGTGCTAGATCGGGACTAGCGGTCAATGAGCAGTTCTTC; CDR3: CSARSGLAVNEQFF
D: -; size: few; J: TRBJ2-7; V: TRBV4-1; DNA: TGCGCCAGCAGCCAAGGATCGTATACGGGCGGCGAGCAGTACTTC; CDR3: CASSQGSYTGGEQYF
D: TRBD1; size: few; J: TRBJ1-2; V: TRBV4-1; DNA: TGCGCCAGCAGCCACGACACAGGGGACTATGGCTACACCTTC; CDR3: CASSHDTGDYGYTF
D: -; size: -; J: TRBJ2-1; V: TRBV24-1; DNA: TGTGCCACCAGGGTAAAATGCGTTAAATCCTACAATGAGCAGTTCTTC; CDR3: CATRVKCVKSYNEQFF
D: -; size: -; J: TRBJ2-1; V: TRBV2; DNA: TGTGCCAGCAGTGAAAGCCCACACAATGAGCAGTTCTTC; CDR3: CASSESPHNEQFF